A selection of T cell receptor beta chains follows, all from one sample in a study of identical twins. MiXCR was run by TCRdb on the 5' RACE reads, yielding one entry per CDR3 protein. The profile shows approximately 500,000 distinct CDR3 sequences, around 15% of them singletons. The data also belong to a second study, concerning yellow fever vaccine responses in identical twins.

The sequenced material came from CD4+ T cells sorted from blood. These receptors were taken from a young woman in good health. Each CDR3 is given with its conserved first and last residue. A D gene is named only where the DNA matches it firmly. Expanded clones are given a class, and other clones once, few, many or no size at all.

j_gene	abundance	d_gene	v_gene	CDR3aa	CDR3nt
TRBJ2-3	few	TRBD1	TRBV7-9	CASSFPRTGSIDTQYF	TGTGCCAGCAGCTTCCCCAGGACAGGGTCTATAGATACGCAGTATTTT
TRBJ2-1	few	TRBD2	TRBV3-1	CASSQAGTSGEQFF	TGTGCCAGCAGCCAGGCTGGGACTAGCGGTGAGCAGTTCTTC
TRBJ2-1	few	TRBD2	TRBV11-2	CASSLGGRGGISSYNEQFF	TGTGCCAGCAGCCTTGGTGGGCGGGGGGGTATTAGCTCCTACAATGAGCAGTTCTTC
TRBJ2-2	few	TRBD1	TRBV12-3/TRBV12-4	CASSPQQGALNTGELFF	TGTGCCAGCAGCCCTCAACAGGGGGCACTGAACACCGGGGAGCTGTTTTTT
TRBJ2-1	few	TRBD1	TRBV6-5	CASSYSSGTGIYNEQFF	TGTGCCAGCAGTTACTCCTCCGGGACAGGGATATACAATGAGCAGTTCTTC
TRBJ2-1	NA	NA	TRBV12-3/TRBV12-4	CASSPGAGLFYNEQFF	TGTGCCAGCAGCCCCGGTGCAGGACTCTTCTACAATGAGCAGTTCTTC
TRBJ1-6	many	NA	TRBV20-1	CSASQTGPLNSPLHF	TGCAGTGCTAGCCAGACGGGACCTTTGAATTCACCCCTCCACTTT
TRBJ2-5	few	NA	TRBV6-1	CASSPKDRRRETQYF	TGTGCCAGCAGTCCGAAGGACCGACGGAGGGAGACCCAGTACTTC
TRBJ2-5	NA	NA	TRBV20-1	CSASRGQTGAQYF	TGCAGTGCATCTAGGGGCCAAACCGGGGCCCAGTACTTC
TRBJ2-1	NA	NA	TRBV6-1	CASIGAPVLGNEQFF	TGTGCCAGCATCGGGGCGCCTGTCTTGGGCAATGAGCAGTTCTTC
TRBJ1-4	NA	NA	TRBV6-5	CASSYSYATNEKLFF	TGTGCCAGCAGTTACTCGTACGCAACTAATGAAAAACTGTTTTTT
TRBJ2-2	NA	TRBD2	TRBV28	CASSFLAGDNTGELFF	TGTGCCAGCAGTTTTTTGGCGGGGGACAACACCGGGGAGCTGTTTTTT
TRBJ2-1	few	NA	TRBV3-1	CASSQWGQGYNEQFF	TGTGCCAGCAGCCAATGGGGGCAGGGATACAATGAGCAGTTCTTC
TRBJ2-2	few	TRBD2	TRBV5-1	CASSVPGLAGPTGELFF	TGCGCCAGCAGCGTGCCGGGACTAGCGGGACCCACCGGGGAGCTGTTTTTT
TRBJ2-7	few	TRBD1	TRBV24-1	CATSSGQGTRYEQYF	TGTGCCACCAGCTCCGGACAGGGAACAAGGTACGAGCAGTACTTC
TRBJ2-7	NA	TRBD1	TRBV24-1	CATSARDRPPYEQYF	TGTGCCACCAGTGCCCGGGACAGGCCCCCGTACGAGCAGTACTTC
TRBJ2-5	few	NA	TRBV2	CASSGAGAQETQYF	TGTGCCAGCAGTGGGGCAGGGGCCCAAGAGACCCAGTACTTC
TRBJ2-7	NA	NA	TRBV11-2	CASSLEAVGYEQYF	TGTGCCAGCAGCTTAGAGGCGGTTGGTTACGAGCAGTACTTC
TRBJ2-4	many	TRBD1	TRBV5-1	CASSLAFGQGVNIQYF	TGCGCCAGCAGCTTGGCCTTCGGACAGGGGGTAAACATTCAGTACTTC
TRBJ2-5	NA	NA	TRBV4-1	CASRPTGRGETQYF	TGCGCCAGCAGACCTACAGGGCGCGGAGAGACCCAGTACTTC